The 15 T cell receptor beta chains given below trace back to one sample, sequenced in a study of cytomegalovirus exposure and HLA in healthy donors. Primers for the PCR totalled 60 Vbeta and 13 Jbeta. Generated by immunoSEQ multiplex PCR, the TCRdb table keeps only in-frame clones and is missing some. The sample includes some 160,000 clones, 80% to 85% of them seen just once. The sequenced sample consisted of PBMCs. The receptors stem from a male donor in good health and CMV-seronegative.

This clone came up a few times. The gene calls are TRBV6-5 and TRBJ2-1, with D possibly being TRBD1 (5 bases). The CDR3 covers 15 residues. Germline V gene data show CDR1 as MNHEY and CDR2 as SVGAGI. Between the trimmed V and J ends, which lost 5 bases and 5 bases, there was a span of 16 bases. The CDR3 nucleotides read TGTGCCAGCAGTCACGACCTGTTGGGGCACAATGAGCAGTTCTTC. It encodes CASSHDLLGHNEQFF.

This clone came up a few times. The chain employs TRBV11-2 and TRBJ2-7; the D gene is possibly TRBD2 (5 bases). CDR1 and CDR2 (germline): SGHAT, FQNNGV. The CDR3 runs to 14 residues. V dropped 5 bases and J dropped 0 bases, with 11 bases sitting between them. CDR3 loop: CASSDLRGSYEQYF. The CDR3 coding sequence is TGTGCCAGCAGCGACCTACGGGGCTCCTACGAGCAGTACTTC.

The CDR3 region is CASSDKDRGYLNTEAFF. DNA for the CDR3: TGTGCCAGCAGTGATAAAGACAGGGGGTATCTGAACACTGAAGCTTTCTTT. The rearrangement joins TRBV25-1 to TRBJ1-1, with 9 bases matching TRBD1. The CDR3 length is 17 residues. Trimming cost V 3 bases and J 0 bases; bases outside gene matches: 8. The germline CDR1 and CDR2 sequences are MGHDK and SYGVNS.

The DNA for the CDR3 is TGCAGTGCTAACAAGCGGTCTGAGCAGTTCTTC. This encodes CSANKRSEQFF. The chain recombines TRBV20-1 with TRBJ2-1, with TRBD2 as a possible D gene (5 bases). The germline V and J ends were trimmed by 4 bases and 9 bases, with 10 bases remaining between them. The germline V gene has CDR1 DFQATT and CDR2 SNEGSKA (reference sequence). The CDR3 length is 11 residues.

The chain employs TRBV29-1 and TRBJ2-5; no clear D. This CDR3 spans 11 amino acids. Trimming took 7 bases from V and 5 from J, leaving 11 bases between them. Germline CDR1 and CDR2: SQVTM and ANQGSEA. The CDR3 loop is CSAGSVETQYF. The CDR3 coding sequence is TGCAGCGCAGGTTCAGTGGAGACCCAGTACTTC.

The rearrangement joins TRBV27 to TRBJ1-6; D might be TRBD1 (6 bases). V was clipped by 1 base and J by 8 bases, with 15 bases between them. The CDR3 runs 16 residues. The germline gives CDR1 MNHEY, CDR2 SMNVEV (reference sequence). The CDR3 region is CASSLYKQGRDSPLHF. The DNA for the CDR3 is TGTGCCAGCAGTTTATACAAGCAGGGGCGGGATTCACCCCTCCACTTT.

The CDR3 DNA is TGTGCCAGCAGTCTGACCCCGGGACTGTTTGGGGAGCTGTTTTTT. This sequence encodes CASSLTPGLFGELFF. V usage is TRBV7-2 and J usage is TRBJ2-2, with a weak D call TRBD2 (6 bases). V lost 6 bases and J 8 bases, leaving 19 bases between the germline ends. Per the germline V gene, CDR1 is SGHTA and CDR2 is FQGNSA. The CDR3 is made up of 15 amino acids.

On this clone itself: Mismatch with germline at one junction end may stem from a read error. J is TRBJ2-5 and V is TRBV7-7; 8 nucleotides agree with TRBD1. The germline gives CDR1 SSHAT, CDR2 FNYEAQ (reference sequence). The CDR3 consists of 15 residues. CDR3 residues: CASSSGGPIQETQYF. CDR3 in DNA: TGTGCTAGCAGCTCAGGGGGCCCCATCCAAGAGACCCAGTACTTC.

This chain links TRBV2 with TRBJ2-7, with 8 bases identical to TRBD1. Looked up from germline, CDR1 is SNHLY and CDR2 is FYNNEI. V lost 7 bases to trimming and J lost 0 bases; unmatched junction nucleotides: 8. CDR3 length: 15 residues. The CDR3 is CASMAGTGSSYEQYF. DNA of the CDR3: TGTGCCAGCATGGCCGGGACAGGAAGCTCCTACGAGCAGTACTTC.

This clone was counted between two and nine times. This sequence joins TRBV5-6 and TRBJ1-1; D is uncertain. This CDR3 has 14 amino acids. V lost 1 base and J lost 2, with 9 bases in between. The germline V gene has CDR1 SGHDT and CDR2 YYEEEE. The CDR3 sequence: CASSLRYSNTEAFF. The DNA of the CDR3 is TGTGCCAGCAGCTTGAGGTACAGTAACACTGAAGCTTTCTTT.

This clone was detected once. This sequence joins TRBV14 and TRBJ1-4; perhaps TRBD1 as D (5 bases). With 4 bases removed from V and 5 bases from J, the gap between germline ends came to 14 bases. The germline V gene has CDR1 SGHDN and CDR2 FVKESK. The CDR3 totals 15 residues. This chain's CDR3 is CASSPIWGENEKLFF. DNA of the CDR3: TGTGCCAGCAGCCCAATATGGGGGGAAAATGAAAAACTGTTTTTT.

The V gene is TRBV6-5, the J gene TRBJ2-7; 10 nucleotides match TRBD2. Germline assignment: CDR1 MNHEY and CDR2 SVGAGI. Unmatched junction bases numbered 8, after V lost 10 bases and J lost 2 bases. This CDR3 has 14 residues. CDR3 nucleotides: TGTGCCACCCGACTAAGCGGGAGGGCCTACGAGCAGTACTTC. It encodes CATRLSGRAYEQYF.

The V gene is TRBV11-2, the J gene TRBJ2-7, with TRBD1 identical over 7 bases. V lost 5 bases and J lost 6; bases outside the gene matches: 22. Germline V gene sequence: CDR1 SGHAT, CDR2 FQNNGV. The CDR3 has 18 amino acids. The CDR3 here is CASSLTYTQGERGLEQYF. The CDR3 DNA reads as TGTGCCAGCAGCCTAACCTACACTCAGGGGGAACGCGGACTCGAGCAGTACTTC.

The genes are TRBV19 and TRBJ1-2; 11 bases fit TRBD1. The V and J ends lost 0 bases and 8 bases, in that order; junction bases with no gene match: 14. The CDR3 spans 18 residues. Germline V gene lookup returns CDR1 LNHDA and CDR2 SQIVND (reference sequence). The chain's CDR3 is CASSIDPYTSGQGDGYTF. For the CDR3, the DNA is TGTGCCAGTAGTATAGACCCTTATACGTCGGGACAGGGGGACGGCTACACCTTC. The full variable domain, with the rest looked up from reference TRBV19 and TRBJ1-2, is DGGITQSPKYLFRKEGQNVTLSCEQNLNHDAMYWYRQDPGQGLRLIYYSQIVNDFQKGDIAEGYSVSREKKESFPLTVTSAQKNPTAFYLCASSIDPYTSGQGDGYTFGSGTRLTVV.

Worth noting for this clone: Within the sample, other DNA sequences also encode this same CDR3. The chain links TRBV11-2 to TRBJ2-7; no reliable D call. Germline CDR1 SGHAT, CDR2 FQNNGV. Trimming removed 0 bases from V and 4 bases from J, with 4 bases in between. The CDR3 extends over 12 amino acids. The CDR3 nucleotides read TGTGCCAGCAGCTTAGATCGGTACGAGCAGTACTTC. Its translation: CASSLDRYEQYF.